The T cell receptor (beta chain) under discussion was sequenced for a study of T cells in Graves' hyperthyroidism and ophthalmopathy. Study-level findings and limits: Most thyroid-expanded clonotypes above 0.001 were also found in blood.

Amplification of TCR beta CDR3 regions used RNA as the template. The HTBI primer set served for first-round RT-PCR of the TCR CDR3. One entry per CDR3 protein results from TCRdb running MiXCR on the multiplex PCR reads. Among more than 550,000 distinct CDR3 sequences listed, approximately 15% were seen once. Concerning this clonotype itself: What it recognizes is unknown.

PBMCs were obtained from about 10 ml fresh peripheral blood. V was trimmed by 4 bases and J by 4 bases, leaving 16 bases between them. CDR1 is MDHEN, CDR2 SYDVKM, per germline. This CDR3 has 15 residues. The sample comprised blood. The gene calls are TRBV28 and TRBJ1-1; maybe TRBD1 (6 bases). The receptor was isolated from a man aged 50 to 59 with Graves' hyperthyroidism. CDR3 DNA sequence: TGTGCCAGCAGTTCCCTCCGACAGGTAGGCACTGAAGCTTTCTTT. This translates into CASSSLRQVGTEAFF.